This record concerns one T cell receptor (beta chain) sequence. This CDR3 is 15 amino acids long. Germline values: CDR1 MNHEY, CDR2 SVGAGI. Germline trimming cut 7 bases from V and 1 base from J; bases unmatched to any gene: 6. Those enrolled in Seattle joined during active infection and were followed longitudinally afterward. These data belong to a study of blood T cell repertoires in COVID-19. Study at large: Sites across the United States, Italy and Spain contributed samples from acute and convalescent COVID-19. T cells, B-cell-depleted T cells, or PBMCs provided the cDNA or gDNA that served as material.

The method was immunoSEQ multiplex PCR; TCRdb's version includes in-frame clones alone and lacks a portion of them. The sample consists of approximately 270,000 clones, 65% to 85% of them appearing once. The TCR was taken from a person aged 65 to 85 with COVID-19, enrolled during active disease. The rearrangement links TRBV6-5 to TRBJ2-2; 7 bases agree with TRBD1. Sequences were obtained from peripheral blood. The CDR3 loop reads CASKKGDRNTGELFF. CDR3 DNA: TGTGCCAGCAAAAAAGGGGACAGGAACACCGGGGAGCTGTTTTTT.